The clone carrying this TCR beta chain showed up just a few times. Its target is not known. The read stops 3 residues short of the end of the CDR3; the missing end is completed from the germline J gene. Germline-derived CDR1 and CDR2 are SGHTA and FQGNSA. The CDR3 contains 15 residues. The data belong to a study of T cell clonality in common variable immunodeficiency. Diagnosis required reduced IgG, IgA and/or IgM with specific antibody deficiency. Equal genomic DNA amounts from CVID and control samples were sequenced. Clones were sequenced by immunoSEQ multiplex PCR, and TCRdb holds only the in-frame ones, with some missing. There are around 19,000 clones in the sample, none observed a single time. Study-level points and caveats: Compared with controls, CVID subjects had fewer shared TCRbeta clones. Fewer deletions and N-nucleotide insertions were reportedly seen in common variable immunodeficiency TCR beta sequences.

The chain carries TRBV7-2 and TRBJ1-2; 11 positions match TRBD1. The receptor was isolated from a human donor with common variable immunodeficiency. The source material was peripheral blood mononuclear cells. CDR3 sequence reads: CASSFPGTGGSGYTF. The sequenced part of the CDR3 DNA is TGTGCCAGCAGCTTCCCCGGGACAGGGGGGAGCGGC.